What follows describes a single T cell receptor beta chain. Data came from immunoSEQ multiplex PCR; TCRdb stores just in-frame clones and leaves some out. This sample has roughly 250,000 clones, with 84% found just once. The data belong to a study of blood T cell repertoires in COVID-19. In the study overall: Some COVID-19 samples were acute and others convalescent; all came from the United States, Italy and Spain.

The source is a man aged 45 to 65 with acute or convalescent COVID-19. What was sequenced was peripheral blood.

CDR3 sequence (DNA): TGCGCCAGCAGCCCCCTAGGACTAGCGGGGTACACAGATACGCAGTATTTT. Translation: CASSPLGLAGYTDTQYF. The chain joins TRBV4-1 to TRBJ2-3; TRBD2 aligns across 12 bases. V was pared by 4 bases and J by 2 bases, with 7 bases of the junction left unmatched. Germline CDR1 is MGHRA and CDR2 is YSYEKL. This CDR3 is 17 amino acids long.